Described below is a single T cell receptor beta chain sequence and its context. The antigen it binds to is not known. No much larger clone exists at a distance of one base, and base qualities are not known. The immunoSEQ Assay, a bias-controlled multiplex PCR, was used to amplify TCRbeta CDR3 regions from genomic DNA. The study's processing was this. The number of nucleated cells in each sample was estimated from the amplification of reference gene primers within the assay. To quantify the absolute abundance of each unique TCRbeta CDR3 rearrangement, sequence reads were collapsed and filtered. For each sample, productive Simpson clonality was calculated as the square root of Simpson's diversity index across productive rearrangements. The source is immuneACCESS, and TCRdb retained only in-frame sequences with V and J called. Part of the clones is not carried over; for the studies checked, unresolved V genes explain less than half of this, and the remainder is unexplained. From that table come the V and J calls and clone size; the DNA was used to work out D and trimming. The sample table records 350,000 to 450,000 clones; about nine tenths of these occur just once. The ten largest clones represent 1.7% of the sample.

This entry comes from a study of blood T cell repertoires in COVID-19 (dated by TCRdb to 2019 to 2021). About the full investigation: Samples from collaborators originated in the United States, Italy and Spain and spanned both the acute and convalescent phases of COVID-19. The material from the prospective study consisted of cDNA or gDNA derived from T cells, B-cell-depleted T cells, or PBMCs. Subjects who had been exposed to COVID-19, were actively infected with it, or had recovered from it provided the deeply sampled blood TCRbeta repertoires that made up the dataset. The repertoires were released in a freely available public database intended as a resource for research on the immune response to SARS-CoV-2. Samples came from the ongoing ImmuneRACE study (first 160 participants) plus 1,254 subjects from 6 global collaborators. Nearly every sample came with metadata listing a de-identified subject ID, COVID-19 status, age in years and sex. Where available, HLA class I and class II types were taken from metadata supplied by the sample provider and were not determined by assay-based typing. Here is what the overall study found, with its caveats: The amount of clinical and demographic metadata varied by source and participant and was provided uncurated.

In the prospective study, participants were about 18 to 95 years old, resided in approximately 25 geographic areas of the United States, and were enrolled through a virtual design. In the prospective study, cohorts were assigned on the basis of participant-reported clinical history obtained from a screening survey and a study questionnaire. For ImmuneRACE Cohort 3, a participant was defined as recovered based on two consecutive negative NP/OP PCR tests, clearance by a healthcare professional, or resolution of symptoms. In the prospective study, whole blood, serum and a nasopharyngeal or oropharyngeal swab were collected from each participant by mobile phlebotomists. Prospective study participants could optionally give additional blood draws and questionnaires over an approximately 2-month period. Blood samples from the prospective study were shipped frozen or at room temperature prior to DNA extraction.

V is trimmed back by 5 bases and J by 0 bases, and the junction contains 2 bases that no gene match accounts for. Its CDR3 holds 14 amino acids, cysteine through phenylalanine. The CDR3 DNA has 42 bases and is translated from base 1. Reading the germline V gene gives CDR1 MDHEN and CDR2 SYDVKM. The receptor was isolated from a woman aged 25 to 39 who had recovered from COVID-19. Material for sequencing was PBMCs or T cells enriched from blood (not recorded which). Recombination connected TRBV28 to TRBJ2-3; 7 central bases correspond to TRBD2. The DNA reads TGTGCCAGCAGTGAGCGGGACAGCACAGATACGCAGTATTTT. Its product reads: CASSERDSTDTQYF.